The 19 T cell receptor beta chains below come from one sample, sequenced in a study of type 1 regulatory T cells. Study-wide points: Compared with non-Tr1 cells, Tr1 cells showed a narrower TCR repertoire.

These TCRs' antigens remain unknown. A single record per CDR3 protein comes from TCRdb applying MiXCR to the reads. The profile covers about 71,000 distinct CDR3 sequences, with around 20% appearing a single time and 8.3% taken by the ten largest. Sequenced material: cultured type 1 regulatory T (Tr1) cells, either the whole culture or a sorted fraction (not recorded which). These receptors originate from a human donor in good health.

This chain joins TRBV11-3 and TRBJ2-1; 7 bases are shared with TRBD1. The CDR3 has 17 residues. V dropped 1 base and J dropped 0; count of bases not matched to a gene: 6. Germline CDR1 SGHNT, CDR2 YENEEA. This CDR3 is CASSLGLTGPSYNEQFF. In DNA form, the CDR3 reads TGTGCCAGCAGCTTAGGACTGACAGGGCCCTCCTACAATGAGCAGTTCTTC.

The chain has TRBV28 and TRBJ2-7, with TRBD2 matching over 13 bases. V was pared by 4 bases and J by 5 bases, with 8 bases of the junction left unmatched. The germline CDR1 and CDR2 sequences are MDHEN and SYDVKM. The CDR3 is 16 amino acids. In nucleotides, the CDR3 is TGTGCCAGCAGTTCGCCGACTAGCGGGAGGTACAACGAGCAGTACTTC. It specifies CASSSPTSGRYNEQYF.

The rearrangement joins TRBV6-5 to TRBJ1-2, with 7 bases lining up with TRBD1. The CDR3 length is 12 residues. Germline V gene data show CDR1 as MNHEY and CDR2 as SVGAGI. V lost 2 bases to trimming and J lost 8 bases; unmatched junction nucleotides: 2. The CDR3 loop is CASSYDRDGYTF. In DNA form, the CDR3 reads TGTGCCAGCAGTTACGACAGGGACGGCTACACCTTC.

The gene calls are TRBV10-3 and TRBJ2-5, with 11 nucleotides matching TRBD2. V was pared by 10 bases and J by 1 base, with 2 bases of the junction left unmatched. Germline assignment: CDR1 ENHRY and CDR2 SYGVKD. There are 13 residues in the CDR3. CDR3 residues: CATTSGAQETQYF. The CDR3 DNA sequence: TGTGCCACGACTAGCGGGGCCCAAGAGACCCAGTACTTC.

With regard to this clonotype: One end of the junction fails to match germline, which may point to a read error. V and J are TRBV10-3 and TRBJ1-6, with TRBD1 as a possible D gene (6 bases). Germline CDR1 ENHRY, CDR2 SYGVKD. The CDR3 has 14 amino acids. The CDR3 DNA is TGCGCCATCAGGTCCCCAGGGGCCGATTCACCCCTCCACTTT. This codes for CAIRSPGADSPLHF.

This clonotype appeared once. The V gene is TRBV20-1, the J gene TRBJ1-4, with D hard to call. The CDR3 spans 14 residues. The ends were cut back, 5 bases at V and 0 bases at J, with 10 bases in the middle. Germline values: CDR1 DFQATT, CDR2 SNEGSKA (reference sequence). CDR3 amino acids: CSASQIATNEKLFF. The CDR3 DNA sequence: TGCAGTGCTTCCCAGATTGCAACTAATGAAAAACTGTTTTTT.

This clonotype has ten or more counts. This chain connects TRBV9 to TRBJ1-4, with D possibly TRBD1 on 5 matching bases. V shed 2 bases and J shed 2 bases, with 10 bases lying between them. The germline V gene encodes CDR1 SGDLS and CDR2 YYNGEE. The CDR3 has 15 amino acids. The CDR3 protein is CASSVMEGTNEKLFF. In nucleotides, the CDR3 is TGTGCCAGCAGCGTGATGGAGGGGACTAATGAAAAACTGTTTTTT. Based on the CDR3 plus reference TRBV9 and TRBJ1-4, the full variable domain is DSGVTQTPKHLITATGQRVTLRCSPRSGDLSVYWYQQSLDQGLQFLIQYYNGEERAKGNILERFSAQQFPDLHSELNLSSLELGDSALYFCASSVMEGTNEKLFFGSGTQLSVL.

This clonotype was recorded a few times. The chain couples TRBV10-3 to TRBJ2-5; D remains unclear. V gave up 0 bases and J gave up 5 bases, with 4 bases separating them. The germline V gene encodes CDR1 ENHRY and CDR2 SYGVKD. The CDR3 runs to 12 residues. CDR3 sequence (DNA): TGTGCCATCAGTGAGTCGAGGGAGACCCAGTACTTC. It specifies CAISESRETQYF.

This chain uses TRBV20-1 with TRBJ2-6; D call uncertain. Looked up from germline, CDR1 is DFQATT and CDR2 is SNEGSKA (reference sequence). Trimming removed 5 bases at V and 0 bases at J, with 5 bases between. The CDR3 is 13 amino acids. As DNA, the CDR3 is TGCAGTGCTCCACCCTCTGGGGCCAACGTCCTGACTTTC. Amino acids: CSAPPSGANVLTF.

This clonotype was seen more than once but under ten times. V usage is TRBV10-3 and J usage is TRBJ2-1, with 8 bases that match TRBD2. The germline gives CDR1 ENHRY, CDR2 SYGVKD. CDR3 length equals 15 residues. Trimming at V came to 3 bases and at J to 6 bases, leaving 7 bases not matched to a gene. The chain's CDR3 is CAISDRGGAGNEQFF. The CDR3 DNA reads TGTGCCATCAGTGACCGGGGGGGGGCAGGCAATGAGCAGTTCTTC.

The chain combines TRBV20-1 with TRBJ2-2; 7 bases are a match to TRBD2. The CDR3 is 13 residues long. The germline gives CDR1 DFQATT, CDR2 SNEGSKA (reference sequence). The trim removed 5 bases at V and 7 bases at J, leaving 7 bases unmatched. CDR3 amino acids: CSALDWGGGELFF. Here the CDR3 DNA reads TGCAGTGCTTTGGACTGGGGGGGCGGGGAGCTGTTTTTT.

This clonotype was recorded at least ten times. The CDR3 here is CASSLGMALGEQYF. Here the CDR3 DNA reads TGCGCCAGCAGCTTGGGAATGGCTTTAGGCGAGCAGTACTTC. V usage is TRBV5-1 and J usage is TRBJ2-7, with unresolved D. The ends were cut back, 0 bases at V and 6 bases at J, with 13 bases in the middle. Germline V gene data show CDR1 as SGHRS and CDR2 as YFSETQ. The length of the CDR3 is 14 residues. Drawing the rest from reference TRBV5-1 and TRBJ2-7, the complete variable domain is KAGVTQTPRYLIKTRGQQVTLSCSPISGHRSVSWYQQTPGQGLQFLFEYFSETQRNKGNFPGRFSGRQFSNSRSEMNVSTLELGDSALYLCASSLGMALGEQYFGPGTRLTVT.

This chain connects TRBV6-5 to TRBJ2-7; D is perhaps TRBD1 or TRBD2 (5 bases each). Germline CDR1 MNHEY, CDR2 SVGAGI. This CDR3 region has 13 residues. Trimming removed 4 bases from V and 3 bases from J, with 10 bases in between. CDR3 bases: TGTGCCAGCAGTTCCCGGGACGGCTACGAGCAGTACTTC. Its protein is CASSSRDGYEQYF.

The genes are TRBV5-1 and TRBJ2-7; weak D call: TRBD1 (6 bases). CDR1 and CDR2 from the germline V gene are SGHRS and YFSETQ. V lost 0 bases, J lost 5 bases, and 12 bases lay in between. The CDR3 length is 14 residues. CDR3: CASSLAGQSNEQYF. The CDR3 DNA sequence: TGCGCCAGCAGCTTGGCCGGACAGTCCAACGAGCAGTACTTC.

This clonotype appeared many times. This chain joins TRBV3-1 and TRBJ2-5, with D possibly being TRBD2 (6 bases). Germline CDR1 LGHDT, CDR2 YNNKEL (reference sequence). This CDR3 comprises 16 residues. The germline V and J ends were trimmed by 1 base and 4 bases, with 16 bases remaining between them. CDR3 in DNA: TGTGCCAGCAGCCAAGGAGGGGCGGGGTGGGGAGAGACCCAGTACTTC. The encoded protein is CASSQGGAGWGETQYF.

The chain uses TRBV29-1 and TRBJ1-2, with TRBD1 matching over 7 bases. From germline, CDR1 is SQVTM and CDR2 ANQGSEA. The CDR3 totals 13 residues. Trimming at V came to 7 bases and at J to 7 bases, leaving 12 bases not matched to a gene. The CDR3 reads CSASTGPLGGYTF. The DNA of the CDR3 is TGCAGCGCTTCGACAGGGCCCCTCGGTGGCTACACCTTC.

This clonotype was counted once. J is TRBJ2-7 and V is TRBV7-2; D tentatively reads TRBD1 or TRBD2 (5 bases each). The germline V gene encodes CDR1 SGHTA and CDR2 FQGNSA. V lost 5 bases and J lost 2, with 25 bases in between. The CDR3 has 18 amino acids. This CDR3 is CASSPTRAARDRAYEQYF. Here the CDR3 DNA reads TGTGCCAGCAGCCCCACCCGCGCGGCGAGGGACCGTGCCTACGAGCAGTACTTC.

This chain uses TRBV7-2 with TRBJ2-1; 10 positions match TRBD2. The germline CDR1 and CDR2 sequences are SGHTA and FQGNSA. The CDR3 is 17 amino acids. The ends lost 0 bases at V and 9 bases at J; junction bases unmatched: 11. The CDR3 DNA reads as TGTGCCAGCAGCTTAGCCCCCGGGACTAGCGACGGGGGTGAGCAGTTCTTC. Translating it yields CASSLAPGTSDGGEQFF. The variable domain in full, completed from reference TRBV7-2 and TRBJ2-1, reads GAGVSQSPSNKVTEKGKDVELRCDPISGHTALYWYRQSLGQGLEFLIYFQGNSAPDKSGLPSDRFSAERTGGSVSTLTIQRTQQEDSAVYLCASSLAPGTSDGGEQFFGPGTRLTVL.

This clonotype has only a few counts. This chain joins TRBV20-1 and TRBJ1-1; no definite D call. The CDR3 is 15 amino acids. Germline CDR1 DFQATT, CDR2 SNEGSKA (reference sequence). Trimming took off 6 bases at V and 4 bases at J, with 21 bases between the two ends. The CDR3 reads CSAPPDAAMGTEAFF. The CDR3 coding sequence is TGCAGTGCCCCCCCCGACGCAGCGATGGGCACTGAAGCTTTCTTT.